This is a list of T cell receptor beta chains from one sample in a study of blood T cells in healthy people across ages. One entry per CDR3 protein results from TCRdb running MiXCR on the 5' RACE reads. The data contain 2 million or so distinct CDR3 sequences, around half of them singletons. The sequencing sample was made of blood. The receptor source for this set is a woman aged 40 to 50 in good health. Both conserved end residues are part of each CDR3. Each record gives: D gene, clone size, V gene, J gene, CDR3 DNA, CDR3 protein. The D gene is left open where the match is weak. Rows may omit the clone size; those that give it use once, few, many or a size class.

-,-,TRBV24-1,TRBJ2-1,TGTGCCACCAGTGATTGGGGAGGAGCGCGGGGCTCCTACAATGAGCAGTTCTTC,CATSDWGGARGSYNEQFF
-,few,TRBV27,TRBJ2-3,TGTGCCAGCAGCAGGAGAATCACAGATACGCAGTATTTT,CASSRRITDTQYF
-,few,TRBV6-2/TRBV6-3,TRBJ1-5,TGTGCCAGCAGCAACCCTTCCGGTTTAGGAGTGCCCAACCTGTCTAATCAGCCCCAGCATTTT,CASSNPSGLGVPNLSNQPQHF
-,-,TRBV6-5,TRBJ1-1,TGTGCCAGCAAGCGTCAAAATGAAGCTTTCTTT,CASKRQNEAFF
-,-,TRBV4-3,TRBJ2-7,TGCGCCAGCAGCCAAGATGCCGATAGCTTCTACGAGCAGTACTTC,CASSQDADSFYEQYF
-,-,TRBV20-1,TRBJ2-1,TGCAGTGCTGGGAGAGGGATAAGGTACAATGAGCAGTTCTTC,CSAGRGIRYNEQFF
-,few,TRBV4-1,TRBJ1-2,TGCGCCAGCAGCCAATTTTGGGGGGCAGCCCCCTCCGGTGGAGGCTACACCTTC,CASSQFWGAAPSGGGYTF
-,-,TRBV13,TRBJ1-6,TGTGCCAGCAGCCCTGCGGTTGGGGGGGCATATAATTCACCCCTCCACTTT,CASSPAVGGAYNSPLHF
TRBD2,-,TRBV20-1,TRBJ2-1,TGCAGTGCAGAAGCGGGGGATCCCTACAATGAGCAGTTCTTC,CSAEAGDPYNEQFF
TRBD2,-,TRBV7-2,TRBJ2-2,TGTGCCAGCAGCCGACTAGCGGCTATGGCCGGGGAGCTGTTTTTT,CASSRLAAMAGELFF